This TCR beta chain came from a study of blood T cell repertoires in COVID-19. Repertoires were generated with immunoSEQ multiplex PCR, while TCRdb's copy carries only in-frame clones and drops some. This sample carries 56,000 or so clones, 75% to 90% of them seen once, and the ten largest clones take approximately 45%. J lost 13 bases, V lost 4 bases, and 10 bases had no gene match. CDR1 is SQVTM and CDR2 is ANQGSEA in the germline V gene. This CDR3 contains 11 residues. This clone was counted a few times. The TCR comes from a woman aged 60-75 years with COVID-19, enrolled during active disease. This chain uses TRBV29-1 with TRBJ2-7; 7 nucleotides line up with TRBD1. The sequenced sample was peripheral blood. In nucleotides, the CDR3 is TGCAGCGTTGCAGGTCAGGGGGTAAGCTACTTC. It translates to CSVAGQGVSYF.